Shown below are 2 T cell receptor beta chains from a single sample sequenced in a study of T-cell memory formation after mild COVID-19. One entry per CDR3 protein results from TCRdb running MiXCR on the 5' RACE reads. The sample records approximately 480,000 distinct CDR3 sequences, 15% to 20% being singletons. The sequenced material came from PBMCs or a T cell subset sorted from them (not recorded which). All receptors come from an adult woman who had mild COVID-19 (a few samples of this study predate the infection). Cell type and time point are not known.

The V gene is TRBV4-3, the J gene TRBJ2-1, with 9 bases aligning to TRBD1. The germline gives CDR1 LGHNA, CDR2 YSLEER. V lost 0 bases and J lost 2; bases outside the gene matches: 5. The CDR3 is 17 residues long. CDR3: CASSQEVTGGPYNEQFF. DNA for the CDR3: TGCGCCAGCAGCCAAGAAGTGACAGGGGGACCCTACAATGAGCAGTTCTTC.

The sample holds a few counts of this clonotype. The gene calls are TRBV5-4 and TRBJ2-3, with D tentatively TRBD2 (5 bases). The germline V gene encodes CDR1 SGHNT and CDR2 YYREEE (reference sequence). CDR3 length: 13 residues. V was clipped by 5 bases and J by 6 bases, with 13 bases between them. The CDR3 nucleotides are TGTGCCAGCAGTCCTCCCTGGGAGGATACGCAGTATTTT. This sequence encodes CASSPPWEDTQYF.